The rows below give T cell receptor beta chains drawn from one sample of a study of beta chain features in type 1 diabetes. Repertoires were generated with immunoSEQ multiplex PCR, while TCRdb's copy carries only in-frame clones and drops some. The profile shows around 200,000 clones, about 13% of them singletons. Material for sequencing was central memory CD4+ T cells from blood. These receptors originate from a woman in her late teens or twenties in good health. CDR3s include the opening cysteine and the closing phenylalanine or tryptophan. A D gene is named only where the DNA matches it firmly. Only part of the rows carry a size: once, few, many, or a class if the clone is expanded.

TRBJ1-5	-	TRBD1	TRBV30	CAWSASTGGQHQPQHF	TGTGCCTGGAGTGCCTCGACAGGGGGACAGCATCAGCCCCAGCATTTT
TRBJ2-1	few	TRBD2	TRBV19	CASSMDIRLAGINEQFF	TGTGCCAGTAGTATGGACATACGACTAGCGGGCATCAATGAGCAGTTCTTC
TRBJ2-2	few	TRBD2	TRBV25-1	CASSPSGGRAQGGELFF	TGTGCCAGCAGCCCCAGTGGAGGGAGGGCCCAGGGCGGGGAGCTGTTTTTT
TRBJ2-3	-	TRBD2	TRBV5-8	CASSTTLAGVADTQYF	TGTGCCAGCAGCACCACACTAGCGGGAGTTGCAGATACGCAGTATTTT
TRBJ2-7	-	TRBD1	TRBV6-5	CASSRSGTAHEQYF	TGTGCCAGCAGTCGTTCCGGGACAGCCCACGAGCAGTACTTC
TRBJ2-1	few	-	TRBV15	CATSRAKTGSIFEQFF	TGTGCCACCAGCAGAGCAAAGACAGGTTCGATTTTTGAGCAGTTCTTC
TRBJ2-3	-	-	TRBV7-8	CASSLASRDTQYF	TGTGCCAGCAGCTTAGCTTCCCGAGATACGCAGTATTTT
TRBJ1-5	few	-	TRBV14	CASSPIRGSSNQPQHF	TGTGCCAGCAGCCCGATAAGAGGATCCAGCAATCAGCCCCAGCATTTT
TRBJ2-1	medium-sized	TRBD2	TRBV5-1	CASSSGGSYNEQFF	TGCGCCAGCAGCTCGGGGGGCTCCTACAATGAGCAGTTCTTC
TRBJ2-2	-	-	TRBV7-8	CASSSKGRANTGELFF	TGTGCCAGCAGCTCCAAGGGCAGGGCGAACACCGGGGAGCTGTTTTTT
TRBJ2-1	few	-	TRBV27	CASSLRLLSYNEQFF	TGTGCCAGCAGTCTCCGACTGCTCTCCTACAATGAGCAGTTCTTC
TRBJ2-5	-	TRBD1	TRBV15	CATSRDARGLETQYF	TGTGCCACCAGCAGAGATGCCAGGGGGCTAGAGACCCAGTACTTC
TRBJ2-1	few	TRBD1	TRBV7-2	CASRPPGTEIYNEQFF	TGTGCCAGCAGGCCCCCAGGGACAGAGATTTACAATGAGCAGTTCTTC